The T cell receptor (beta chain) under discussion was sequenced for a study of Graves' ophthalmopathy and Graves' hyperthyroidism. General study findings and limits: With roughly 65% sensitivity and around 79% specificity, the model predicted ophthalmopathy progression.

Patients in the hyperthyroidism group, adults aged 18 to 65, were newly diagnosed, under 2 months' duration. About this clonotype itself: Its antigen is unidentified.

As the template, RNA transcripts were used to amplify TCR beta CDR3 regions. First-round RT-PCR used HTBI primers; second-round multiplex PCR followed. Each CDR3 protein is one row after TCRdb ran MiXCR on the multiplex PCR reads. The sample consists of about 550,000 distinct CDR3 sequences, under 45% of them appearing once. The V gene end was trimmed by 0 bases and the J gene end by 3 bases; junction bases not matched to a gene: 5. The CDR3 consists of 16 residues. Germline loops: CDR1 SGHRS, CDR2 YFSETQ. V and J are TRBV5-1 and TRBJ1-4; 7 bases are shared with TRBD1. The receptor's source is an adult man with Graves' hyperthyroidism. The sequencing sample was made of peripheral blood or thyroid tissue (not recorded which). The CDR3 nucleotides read TGCGCCAGCAGCTTGGCCGGGACAGTACCTAATGAAAAACTGTTTTTT. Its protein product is CASSLAGTVPNEKLFF.